This T cell receptor (beta chain) was captured by sequencing in a study of blood T cells in healthy people across ages (dated by TCRdb to between 2014 and 2016). About the study as a whole: In model experiments, roughly one uniquely barcoded TCR beta cDNA molecule per two T cells was captured by template switching. The study measured age-related changes in TCR beta repertoire diversity using deep sequencing normalized with unique cDNA molecular identifiers. Four age groups were formed from the donors: young (average approximately 16 years), middle-aged (approximately 39), aged (around 62) and long-lived (around 82). Two additional independent replicas of 1 million unique cDNA reads from the same blood draw were analyzed for two donors (one aged 18 to 30 and one aged 80 or older). The paper's findings and limits, for the study overall: Observed TCR beta diversity per million T cells fell roughly linearly with age, and a significant reduction was already apparent by age roughly 40. Because donor CMV infection status was unknown, age-related changes in expanded clonotypes were potentially confounded. Since profiling was done on bulk unsorted PBMCs, naive and antigen-experienced compartments could not be conclusively compared. The long-lived group showed more naive CD4+ T cells, fewer expanded clones and increased TCR diversity than the aged group, suggesting age selection. Observed TCR beta diversity correlated strongly with the percentage of naive T cells measured by flow cytometry. Total diversity estimates from one million sequenced T cells were considered lower bounds and underestimates.

The roughly 39 donors, aged 6 to 90 years, were systemically healthy Caucasian individuals from Russia. Each donor gave roughly 11 milliliters of peripheral blood, drawn into EDTA-treated Vacutainer tubes. Ficoll-Paque density-gradient centrifugation was used to isolate PBMCs, with at least 7 million per sample. Total RNA was extracted from PBMCs with Trizol reagent, with at least 6 micrograms obtained per sample. The percentages of naive CD45RAhigh/CD27high T cells were determined by flow cytometry on a PBMC aliquot from every donor. Receptor libraries were prepared by 5' RACE. The instrument given in TCRdb is Illumina HiSeq 2500. A second roughly 6 to 12 cycle PCR used a sample-barcoded 5' primer and a J-beta primer mix. Each TCR beta cDNA molecule received a unique molecular identifier from a template-switch 5' adaptor carrying 12 random nucleotides. Each sample yielded at least 2.5 million CDR3-containing paired-end reads. All of the RNA was converted into first-strand cDNA using the Mint cDNA synthesis kit, with a TRBC-specific oligonucleotide serving as the primer. After uracil-DNA glycosylase treatment, a first 18-cycle PCR used universal primers M1SS and BC2_uni_R on all cDNA. On the authors' methods: Each sample was normalized by randomly selecting 1 million high-quality reads, each carrying a distinct molecular identifier. Reads with shared molecular identifiers were discarded instead of being binned into consensus sequences. MiTCR, run with a Q25 quality threshold and the strictest error-elimination algorithm, handled CDR3 identification, clonotype clustering and error correction. Lower-bound total TCR beta diversity was estimated with a nonparametric unseen species model using Euler transformation. The raw public reads went through TCRdb reprocessing: fastp at Q25, MiXCR clone calling, in-frame beta chains kept. Rows merge per CDR3 protein into single entries with the most common DNA and genes. These V and J calls derive from TCRdb rather than the authors' analysis. This sample gives over 500,000 distinct CDR3 sequences in total; about 25% of them show up just once. The ten biggest clones cover about 3.3% of the sample.

Details on this clonotype: Its recognized antigen is unknown. Base qualities are not at hand, and no much larger clone is one base apart.

The CDR3 runs 20 residues from the cysteine to the phenylalanine. CDR3 DNA only is kept here, 60 bases in frame from base 1. Relative to germline, V is missing 4 bases and J is missing 1 base, with 9 bases of the junction outside any gene match. As encoded in the germline V gene (reference sequence), CDR1 is SGHAT while CDR2 is FQDESV. This sample also belongs to another study, concerning T cells of mothers and their children. The second study also describes: Nine systemically healthy Caucasian individuals served as donors, namely three mothers together with their six children. cDNA synthesis used all of the extracted RNA, with approximately 1.4 ug of RNA in each 15 ul reaction. Sample barcodes and 2-4 random nucleotides were added via the M1S primer in the second PCR. Over 9.5 million TCR beta CDR3 reads were obtained for each mother, and millions of reads were obtained for each child. In both related and unrelated pairs, thymic selection shapes the output of TCR recombination in a similar way, with inherited differences having only a minor effect. Normalized repertoire overlap in related mother-child pairs was always slightly higher than in unrelated mother-child pairs, but the difference was never significant. No persistent microchimeric T cell clones were found, with a detection sensitivity of around 100 clones per million clonotypes. To look for features that set related mother-child pairs apart from unrelated individuals, the researchers ran deep NGS to compare the TCR beta repertoires of mothers and children. The mean age was about 38 +/- 4 years for the mothers and approximately 11 +/- 4 years for the children. After adapters were ligated using NEBNext reagents, the libraries underwent 100+100 nt paired-end sequencing on an Illumina HiSeq 2000. To avoid cross-contamination, the mother libraries and the child libraries were prepared a month apart and sequenced in separate runs. For each donor, between about 450,000 and 2,300,000 distinct TCR beta clonotypes were identified. Naive TCR beta clonotypes were estimated from low-frequency clonotypes matched to each donor's FACS-determined naive share, without sorting.

The rearranged segments are TRBV11-1 and TRBJ2-2; 16 middle bases align to TRBD2. What was sequenced was blood. The receptor comes from a boy under 10 years old in good health. The encoded CDR3 is CASSSPGTSGRGLNTGELFF. The DNA reads TGTGCCAGCAGCTCTCCCGGGACTAGCGGGAGGGGGTTGAACACCGGGGAGCTGTTTTTT.